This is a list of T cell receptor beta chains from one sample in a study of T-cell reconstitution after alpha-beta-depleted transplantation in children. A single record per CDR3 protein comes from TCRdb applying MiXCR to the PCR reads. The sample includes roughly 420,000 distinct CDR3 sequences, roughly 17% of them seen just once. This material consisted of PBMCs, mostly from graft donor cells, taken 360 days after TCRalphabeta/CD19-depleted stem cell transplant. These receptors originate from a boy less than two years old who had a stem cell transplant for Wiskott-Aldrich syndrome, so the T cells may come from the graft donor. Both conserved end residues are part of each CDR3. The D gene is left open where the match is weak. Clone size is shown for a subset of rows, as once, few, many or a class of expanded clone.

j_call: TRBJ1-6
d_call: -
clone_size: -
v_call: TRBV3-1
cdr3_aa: CASNREDSPLHF
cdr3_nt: TGTGCCAGCAACAGGGAAGATTCACCCCTCCACTTT

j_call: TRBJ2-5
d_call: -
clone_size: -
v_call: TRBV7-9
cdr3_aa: CASSLPGVQKTQYF
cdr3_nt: TGTGCCAGCAGCTTACCCGGGGTTCAGAAGACCCAGTACTTC

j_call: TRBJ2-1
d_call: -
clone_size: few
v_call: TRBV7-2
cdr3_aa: CASSLATIRAKNEQFF
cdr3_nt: TGTGCCAGCAGCTTAGCTACTATTAGGGCCAAAAATGAGCAGTTCTTC

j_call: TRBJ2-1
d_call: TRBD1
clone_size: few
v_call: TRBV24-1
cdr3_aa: CATSTGGSYNEQFF
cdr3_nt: TGTGCCACCAGTACAGGGGGCTCCTACAATGAGCAGTTCTTC

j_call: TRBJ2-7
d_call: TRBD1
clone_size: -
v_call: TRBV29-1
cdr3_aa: CSVADRATYEQYF
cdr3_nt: TGCAGCGTTGCGGACAGGGCAACCTACGAGCAGTACTTC

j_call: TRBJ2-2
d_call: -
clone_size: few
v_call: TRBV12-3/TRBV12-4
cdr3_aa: CASSFNIATGELFF
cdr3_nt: TGTGCCAGCAGTTTTAACATTGCGACCGGGGAGCTGTTTTTT

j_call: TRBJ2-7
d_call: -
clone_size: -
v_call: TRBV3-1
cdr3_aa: CASSQRLLPYEQYF
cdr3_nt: TGTGCCAGCAGCCAACGGCTCCTACCCTACGAGCAGTACTTC

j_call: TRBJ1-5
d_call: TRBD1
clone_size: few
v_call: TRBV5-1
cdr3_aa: CASSLEPGTGNQPQHF
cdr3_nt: TGCGCCAGCAGCTTGGAACCCGGGACAGGGAATCAGCCCCAGCATTTT

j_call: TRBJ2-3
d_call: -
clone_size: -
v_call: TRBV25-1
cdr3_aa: CASSDPGSKADTQYF
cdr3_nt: TGTGCCAGCAGTGACCCCGGGTCCAAAGCAGATACGCAGTATTTT

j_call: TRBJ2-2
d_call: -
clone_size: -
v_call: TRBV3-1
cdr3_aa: CASSRKMLNTGELFF
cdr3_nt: TGTGCCAGCAGTCGCAAGATGCTTAACACCGGGGAGCTGTTTTTT

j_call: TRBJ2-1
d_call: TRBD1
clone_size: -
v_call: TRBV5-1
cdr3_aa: CASSLYSGTGYNEQFF
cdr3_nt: TGCGCCAGCAGCTTGTACTCCGGGACAGGGTACAATGAGCAGTTCTTC

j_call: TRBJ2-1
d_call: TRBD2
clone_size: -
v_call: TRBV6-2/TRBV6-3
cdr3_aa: CASSYPRRLAGGRRNEQFF
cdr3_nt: TGTGCCAGCAGTTACCCGAGGAGACTAGCGGGAGGACGACGCAATGAGCAGTTCTTC

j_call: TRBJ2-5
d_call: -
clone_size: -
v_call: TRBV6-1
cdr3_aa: CASRPTKRYWETQYF
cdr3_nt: TGTGCCAGCAGACCTACTAAGCGGTACTGGGAGACCCAGTACTTC

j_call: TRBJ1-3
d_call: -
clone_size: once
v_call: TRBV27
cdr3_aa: CASSSYGGFSGNTIYF
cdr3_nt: TGTGCCAGCAGTTCTTACGGGGGGTTCTCTGGAAACACCATATATTTT

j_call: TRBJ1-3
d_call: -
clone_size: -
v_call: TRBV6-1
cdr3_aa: CASSEIPDTRSGNTIYF
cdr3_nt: TGTGCCAGCAGTGAAATTCCGGACACGCGCTCTGGAAACACCATATATTTT

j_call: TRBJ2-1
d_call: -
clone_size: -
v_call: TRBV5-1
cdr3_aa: CASSLAGLAYNEQFF
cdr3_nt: TGCGCCAGCAGCTTGGCCGGGCTAGCGTACAATGAGCAGTTCTTC

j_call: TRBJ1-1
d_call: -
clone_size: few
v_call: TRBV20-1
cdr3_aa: CSARVITEAFF
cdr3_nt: TGCAGTGCTAGAGTTATAACTGAAGCTTTCTTT

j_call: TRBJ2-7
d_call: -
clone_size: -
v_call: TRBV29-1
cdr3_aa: CSVLGRDSPYEQYF
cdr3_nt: TGCAGCGTGCTCGGGCGGGACAGCCCCTACGAGCAGTACTTC

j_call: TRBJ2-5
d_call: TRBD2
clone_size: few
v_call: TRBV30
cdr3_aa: CAWSGGLGRETQYF
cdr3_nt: TGTGCCTGGAGTGGGGGACTAGGTCGTGAGACCCAGTACTTC

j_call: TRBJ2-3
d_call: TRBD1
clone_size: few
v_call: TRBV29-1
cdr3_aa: CSGDSQNTDTQYF
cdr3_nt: TGCAGCGGGGACAGCCAAAACACAGATACGCAGTATTTT

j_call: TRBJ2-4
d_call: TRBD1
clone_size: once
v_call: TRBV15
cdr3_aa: CATRSRDRVNIQYF
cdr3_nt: TGTGCCACCAGGAGCCGGGACAGGGTAAACATTCAGTACTTC

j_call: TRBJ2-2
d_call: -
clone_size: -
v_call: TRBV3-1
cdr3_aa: CASSQAGAPNTGELFF
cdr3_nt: TGTGCCAGCAGCCAGGCGGGGGCCCCGAACACCGGGGAGCTGTTTTTT

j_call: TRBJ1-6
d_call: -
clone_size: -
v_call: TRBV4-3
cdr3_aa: CASSQVFRGVSNSPLHF
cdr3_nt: TGCGCCAGCAGCCAAGTATTTAGGGGGGTATCGAATTCACCCCTCCACTTT

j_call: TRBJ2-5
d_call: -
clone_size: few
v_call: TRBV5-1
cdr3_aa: CASSSNYGTPGETQYF
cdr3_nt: TGCGCCAGCAGCTCCAACTACGGGACTCCCGGGGAGACCCAGTACTTC

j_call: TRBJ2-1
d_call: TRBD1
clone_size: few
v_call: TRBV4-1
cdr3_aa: CASSPGTGEQFF
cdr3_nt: TGCGCCAGCAGCCCGGGGACAGGAGAGCAGTTCTTC

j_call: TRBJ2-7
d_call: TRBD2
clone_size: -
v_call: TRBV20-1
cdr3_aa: CSASEGRPSGYTYEQYF
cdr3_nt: TGCAGTGCTAGTGAGGGGCGCCCTAGCGGCTATACCTACGAGCAGTACTTC

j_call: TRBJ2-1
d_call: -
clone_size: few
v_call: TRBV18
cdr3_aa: CASSSLDRRIRNEQFF
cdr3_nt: TGTGCCAGCTCATCCCTCGACAGGCGGATCAGGAATGAGCAGTTCTTC

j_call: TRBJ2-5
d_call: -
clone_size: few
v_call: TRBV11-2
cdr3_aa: CASSLFSRMGGETQYF
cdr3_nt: TGTGCCAGCAGCTTATTTTCTCGTATGGGGGGAGAGACCCAGTACTTC

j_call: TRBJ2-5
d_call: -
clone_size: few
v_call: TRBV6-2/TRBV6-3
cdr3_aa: CASITMEETQYF
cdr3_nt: TGTGCCAGCATCACTATGGAAGAGACCCAGTACTTC

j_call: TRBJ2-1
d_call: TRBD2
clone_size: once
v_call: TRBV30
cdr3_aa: CAWSPLAGGGQFF
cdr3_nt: TGTGCCTGGAGTCCCCTAGCGGGAGGGGGGCAGTTCTTC

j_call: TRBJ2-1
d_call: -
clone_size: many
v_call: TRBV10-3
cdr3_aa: CAITSSYNEQFF
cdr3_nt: TGTGCCATCACCAGCTCCTACAATGAGCAGTTCTTC

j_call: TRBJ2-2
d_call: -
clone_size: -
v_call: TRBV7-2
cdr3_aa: CASSHLQFTGELFF
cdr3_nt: TGTGCCAGCAGCCATCTTCAGTTCACCGGGGAGCTGTTTTTT

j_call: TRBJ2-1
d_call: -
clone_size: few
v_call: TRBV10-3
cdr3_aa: CAISEFPGVIHEQFF
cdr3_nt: TGTGCCATCAGTGAGTTCCCCGGGGTAATTCATGAGCAGTTCTTC

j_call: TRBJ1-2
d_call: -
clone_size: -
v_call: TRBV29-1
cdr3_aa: CSVGEEIWSYTF
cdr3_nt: TGCAGCGTTGGGGAGGAGATATGGAGCTACACCTTC

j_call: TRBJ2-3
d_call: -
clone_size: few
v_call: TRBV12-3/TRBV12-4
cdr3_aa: CASAVAFRTDTQYF
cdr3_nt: TGTGCCAGCGCCGTGGCATTTCGCACAGATACGCAGTATTTT

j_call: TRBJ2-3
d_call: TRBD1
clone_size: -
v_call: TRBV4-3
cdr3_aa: CASSQAGQGRGTDTQYF
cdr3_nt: TGCGCCAGCAGCCAAGCTGGACAGGGAAGGGGAACAGATACGCAGTATTTT

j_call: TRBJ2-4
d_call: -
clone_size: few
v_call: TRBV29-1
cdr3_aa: CSVQGAVAKNIQYF
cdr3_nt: TGCAGCGTGCAAGGAGCCGTAGCCAAAAACATTCAGTACTTC

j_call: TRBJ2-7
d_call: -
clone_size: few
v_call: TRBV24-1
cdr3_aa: CATSDVRGSSYEQYF
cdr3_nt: TGTGCCACCAGTGATGTAAGGGGAAGCTCCTACGAGCAGTACTTC

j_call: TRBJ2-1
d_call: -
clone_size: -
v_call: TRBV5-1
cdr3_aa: CASSLGGGARTYNEQFF
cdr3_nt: TGCGCCAGCAGCTTGGGTGGGGGGGCTAGGACCTACAATGAGCAGTTCTTC

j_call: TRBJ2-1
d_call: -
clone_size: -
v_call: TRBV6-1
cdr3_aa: CASSQAGRGANEQFF
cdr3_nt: TGTGCCAGCAGTCAAGCGGGCCGGGGGGCCAATGAGCAGTTCTTC

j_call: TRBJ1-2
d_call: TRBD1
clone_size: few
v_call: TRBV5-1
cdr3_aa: CASSQTGDNYGYTF
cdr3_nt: TGCGCCAGCAGCCAGACAGGGGACAACTATGGCTACACCTTC

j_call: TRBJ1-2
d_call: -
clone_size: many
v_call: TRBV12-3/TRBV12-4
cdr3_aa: CASRTPFSNYGYTF
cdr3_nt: TGTGCCAGCAGGACCCCCTTCTCTAACTATGGCTACACCTTC

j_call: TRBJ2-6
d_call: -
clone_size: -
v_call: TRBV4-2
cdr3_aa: CASSQGTGGAPNVLTF
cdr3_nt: TGTGCCAGCAGCCAAGGTACCGGAGGGGCCCCCAACGTCCTGACTTTC

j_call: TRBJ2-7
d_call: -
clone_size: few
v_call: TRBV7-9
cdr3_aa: CASSPLEGGREQYF
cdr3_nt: TGTGCCAGCAGCCCTTTAGAGGGGGGCCGAGAGCAGTACTTC

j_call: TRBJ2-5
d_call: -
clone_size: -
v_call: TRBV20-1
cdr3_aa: CSLKTRNLQETQYF
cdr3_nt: TGCAGTCTCAAGACCAGAAATTTACAAGAGACCCAGTACTTC

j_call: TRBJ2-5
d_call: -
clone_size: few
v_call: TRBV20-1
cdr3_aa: CSARVLWTVQETQYF
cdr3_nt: TGCAGTGCTAGGGTCCTTTGGACAGTACAAGAGACCCAGTACTTC